A single sample is the source of the 20 T cell receptor beta chains below, sequenced in a study of CD8 T cells in cerebrospinal fluid in Alzheimer's disease (dated by TCRdb to between 2020 and 2021). The receptor library was made with 10x single-cell sequencing. Sequencing took place on a NextSeq 550. TCRdb reprocessed the reads, reporting each CDR3 protein sequence once and no DNA. The sample table includes approximately 1,400 distinct CDR3 sequences. The ten largest clones add up to around 5.6% of the sample. The sequencing input was cerebrospinal fluid. Source of these receptors: a human donor with Alzheimer's disease.

Measured by frequency, this clonotype is medium-sized. The chain couples TRBV7-9 to TRBJ2-5; checking the TCRdb D call of TRBD2 is not possible without DNA. CDR3 length: 16 residues. Germline assignment: CDR1 SEHNR and CDR2 FQNEAQ (reference sequence). The CDR3 sequence is CASSLSGTAYQETQYF.

This clonotype is classed as medium-sized (0.01 to 0.1%) by frequency. The chain links TRBV5-1 to TRBJ2-3; TCRdb designates TRBD1, a call that cannot be tested without DNA. The V gene's germline CDR1 is SGHRS and CDR2 YFSETQ. The CDR3 is made up of 14 amino acids. The CDR3 is CASSSPRTTDTQYF.

This clonotype is deemed medium-sized by its frequency. This chain links TRBV11-2 with TRBJ2-3; TCRdb's D call, TRBD1, is unchecked because there is no DNA. The germline V gene has CDR1 SGHAT and CDR2 FQNNGV. This CDR3 is built from 16 residues. The CDR3 loop reads CASSLGGQGARDTQYF.

In terms of frequency, this clonotype is medium-sized (0.01 to 0.1%). This rearrangement joins TRBV12-3 or TRBV12-4 to TRBJ1-1. This CDR3 has 16 amino acids. The CDR3 loop reads CASRPGGARMNTEAFF.

This clonotype is medium-sized by frequency. V usage is TRBV13 and J usage is TRBJ1-4. Germline lookup yields CDR1 PRHDT and CDR2 FYEKMQ (reference sequence). The CDR3 runs 15 residues. The CDR3 spells CASSFGPRGIEKLFF.

The rearrangement links TRBV6-1 to TRBJ2-1; TCRdb names TRBD2, which stays unverified in the absence of DNA. Germline CDR1 reads MNHNS; CDR2 reads SASEGT. The CDR3 has 15 residues. The CDR3 is CASSAGTSGYNEQFF.

This clonotype is identified as medium-sized from frequency. This rearrangement joins TRBV2 to TRBJ2-1; there is no DNA to check the TCRdb D call of TRBD1. CDR3 length: 16 residues. CDR1 is SNHLY, CDR2 FYNNEI, per germline. The CDR3 loop is CASSASGQGPYNEQFF.

This clonotype is labeled medium-sized based on frequency. The V gene is TRBV5-1, the J gene TRBJ2-1; TCRdb indicates TRBD2, and absent DNA this call remains unverified. Germline lookup yields CDR1 SGHRS and CDR2 YFSETQ. The CDR3 has 15 amino acids. This CDR3 reads CASSLGQGGVNEQFF.

This clonotype is classed as large by frequency. The J gene is TRBJ2-3, the V gene TRBV5-1; the TRBD2 assignment by TCRdb is unverifiable without DNA. The CDR3 is 16 amino acids. Germline-derived CDR1 and CDR2 are SGHRS and YFSETQ. The CDR3 sequence: CASSLVTGADTDTQYF. The variable domain in full, with the rest retrieved from reference TRBV5-1 and TRBJ2-3, is KAGVTQTPRYLIKTRGQQVTLSCSPISGHRSVSWYQQTPGQGLQFLFEYFSETQRNKGNFPGRFSGRQFSNSRSEMNVSTLELGDSALYLCASSLVTGADTDTQYFGPGTRLTVL.

This clonotype shows up as medium-sized (0.01 to 0.1%) by frequency. This chain uses TRBV7-8 with TRBJ2-7; TCRdb's D call of TRBD2 is untestable without DNA. CDR1 SGHVS and CDR2 FQNEAQ come from the germline V gene. This CDR3 has 16 residues. The CDR3 spells CASSLVAGGPIYEQYF.

This chain connects TRBV19 to TRBJ2-5; TCRdb lists TRBD2, though no DNA is available to test this call. The CDR3 covers 14 residues. Germline CDR1 and CDR2: LNHDA and SQIVND (reference sequence). CDR3 region: CASTSMAGGETQYF.

Considering frequency, this clonotype is medium-sized. The rearrangement uses TRBV25-1 and TRBJ2-7; TCRdb's assignment of TRBD1 cannot be checked, as there is no DNA. CDR1 MGHDK and CDR2 SYGVNS come from the germline V gene. The CDR3 loop spans 16 amino acids. CDR3 sequence: CASSLGITGQTYEQYF.

By frequency, this clonotype registers large (0.1 to 1%). This chain connects TRBV7-6 to TRBJ2-1. The CDR3 loop spans 12 amino acids. CDR1 and CDR2 (germline): SGHVS, FNYEAQ. The CDR3 sequence: CASSPVRMGQFF.

Judged by frequency, this clonotype is large (0.1 to 1%). The J gene is TRBJ2-1, the V gene TRBV2; TCRdb proposes TRBD1, but this gene call is untestable without DNA. CDR1 SNHLY and CDR2 FYNNEI come from the germline V gene. CDR3 length: 12 residues. This chain's CDR3 is CASSGDSPEQFF.

This clonotype is identified as large from frequency. V gene TRBV10-3 combines with J gene TRBJ2-7. CDR3 length: 14 residues. The germline V gene has CDR1 ENHRY and CDR2 SYGVKD. The CDR3 region is CAITPDRGSYEQYF.

This clonotype is labeled medium-sized (0.01 to 0.1%) based on frequency. The chain uses TRBV13 and TRBJ2-1; TCRdb gives TRBD2 as the D gene, but with no DNA this cannot be confirmed. Germline CDR1 is PRHDT and CDR2 is FYEKMQ (reference sequence). The CDR3 totals 18 residues. CDR3 in amino acids: CASSPWGLAGPSYNEQFF.

Frequency places this clonotype as medium-sized (0.01 to 0.1%). The chain joins TRBV6-5 to TRBJ2-5; TCRdb names TRBD1, which stays unverified in the absence of DNA. Germline V gene data show CDR1 as MNHEY and CDR2 as SVGAGI. The CDR3 spans 12 residues. The CDR3 sequence is CASSPREETQYF.

By frequency, this clonotype registers medium-sized (0.01 to 0.1%). V gene TRBV5-1 combines with J gene TRBJ2-3; the D call of TRBD2 rests on TCRdb alone, since no DNA is present to check it. The CDR3 length is 15 residues. CDR1 and CDR2 from the germline V gene are SGHRS and YFSETQ. The CDR3 loop reads CASSSGTMGTDTQYF.

Considering frequency, this clonotype is medium-sized. J is TRBJ2-1 and V is TRBV20-1; the D call from TCRdb, TRBD2, cannot be confirmed without DNA. The CDR3 runs to 15 residues. CDR1 is DFQATT, CDR2 SNEGSKA, per germline (reference sequence). CDR3 residues: CSARGVAGGYNEQFF.

By frequency, this clonotype is medium-sized (0.01 to 0.1%). This chain's CDR3 is CASSPGGGNTEAFF. The chain is built from TRBV3-1 and TRBJ1-1; TCRdb selects TRBD1, and the lack of DNA leaves this call unchecked. The CDR3 spans 14 residues. Germline CDR1 reads LGHDT; CDR2 reads YNNKEL (reference sequence). The whole variable domain, remainder taken from reference TRBV3-1 and TRBJ1-1, is DTAVSQTPKYLVTQMGNDKSIKCEQNLGHDTMYWYKQDSKKFLKIMFSYNNKELIINETVPNRFSPKSPDKAHLNLHINSLELGDSAVYFCASSPGGGNTEAFFGQGTRLTVV.